One sample yielded the 17 T cell receptor beta chains listed below, sequenced in a study of blood T cell repertoires in COVID-19. Assay: immunoSEQ multiplex PCR; the TCRdb copy retains only in-frame clones and omits some. The sample records 95,000 to 100,000 clones, 85% being singletons. The sample was peripheral blood. These receptors all come from a woman between 70 and 85 years old with active or convalescent COVID-19.

The chain combines TRBV5-1 with TRBJ1-1; D perhaps matches TRBD1 (5 bases). Trimming stripped 3 bases from V and 7 bases from J, with 13 bases between. The V gene's germline CDR1 is SGHRS and CDR2 YFSETQ. This CDR3 has 13 residues. CDR3 residues: CASSWGGDSEAFF. CDR3 sequence (DNA): TGCGCCAGCAGCTGGGGGGGTGACAGTGAAGCTTTCTTT. Combining the CDR3 with reference TRBV5-1 and TRBJ1-1 gives the whole variable domain KAGVTQTPRYLIKTRGQQVTLSCSPISGHRSVSWYQQTPGQGLQFLFEYFSETQRNKGNFPGRFSGRQFSNSRSEMNVSTLELGDSALYLCASSWGGDSEAFFGQGTRLTVV.

The count of this clone is one. The chain recombines TRBV10-2 with TRBJ1-5; the D is unclear. Germline CDR1 WSHSY, CDR2 SAAADI. The CDR3 runs to 13 residues. The ends were cut back, 3 bases at V and 5 bases at J, with 8 bases in the middle. CDR3: CASSERVYQPQHF. CDR3 DNA: TGCGCCAGCAGTGAACGGGTATATCAGCCCCAGCATTTT.

The chain carries TRBV28 and TRBJ1-1; tentatively, D is TRBD1 (5 bases). Germline CDR1 is MDHEN and CDR2 is SYDVKM. V lost 7 bases and J 1 base, leaving 16 bases between the germline ends. CDR3 length: 15 residues. The CDR3 DNA reads TGTGCCAGCACCATAATCGGCCAGGGGAACACTGAAGCTTTCTTT. Encoded protein: CASTIIGQGNTEAFF.

The V gene is TRBV7-6, the J gene TRBJ1-5; D is uncertain. The length of the CDR3 is 13 residues. In germline, CDR1 is SGHVS, CDR2 FNYEAQ. The V gene lost 5 bases and the J gene lost 5 bases, with 10 bases spanning the gap. The CDR3 bases are TGTGCCAGCAGCCCACGTGAGGATCAGCCCCAGCATTTT. It translates to CASSPREDQPQHF.

CDR3 sequence: CASVDAGGVTEAFF. The CDR3 region has the DNA TGTGCCAGCGTTGACGCAGGGGGCGTCACTGAAGCTTTCTTT. The rearrangement joins TRBV28 to TRBJ1-1, with TRBD1 identical over 8 bases. Germline V gene lookup returns CDR1 MDHEN and CDR2 SYDVKM. The J segment lost 4 bases and the V segment lost 8 bases, leaving 9 bases of the junction unmatched. This CDR3 has 14 residues.

V and J are TRBV4-1 and TRBJ2-7, with 13 positions matching TRBD2. This CDR3 comprises 17 residues. The germline gives CDR1 MGHRA, CDR2 YSYEKL. V was clipped by 2 bases and J by 0 bases; unmatched bases: 4. The CDR3 reads CASSQTGLAGTSYEQYF. DNA for the CDR3: TGCGCCAGCAGCCAAACGGGACTAGCGGGGACCTCCTACGAGCAGTACTTC.

This chain links TRBV12-5 with TRBJ1-3, with TRBD1 identical over 9 bases. Germline trimming cut 5 bases from V and 0 bases from J; bases unmatched to any gene: 5. Germline CDR1 LGHNT, CDR2 FRNRAP. This CDR3 region has 16 residues. DNA for the CDR3: TGTGCTAGTGGTACGGGACAGGGTTCCTCTGGAAACACCATATATTTT. Amino acids: CASGTGQGSSGNTIYF.

This chain uses TRBV27 with TRBJ2-1; TRBD2 aligns across 8 bases. J lost 4 bases, V lost 2 bases, and 10 bases had no gene match. This CDR3 spans 17 amino acids. In germline, CDR1 is MNHEY, CDR2 SMNVEV (reference sequence). The CDR3 coding sequence is TGTGCCAGCAGTTTAGCCCTCACTAGCGGCGTGTACAATGAGCAGTTCTTC. It encodes CASSLALTSGVYNEQFF.

V usage is TRBV29-1 and J usage is TRBJ1-4; no clear D gene. Trimming pared 3 bases from V and 5 bases from J, leaving 10 bases between. There are 13 residues in the CDR3. CDR1 and CDR2 (germline): SQVTM, ANQGSEA. CDR3 loop: CSVDGGLNEKLFF. The CDR3 DNA sequence: TGCAGCGTTGACGGTGGTTTAAATGAAAAACTGTTTTTT.

This clone was detected only once. The chain couples TRBV3-1 (or the pseudogene TRBV3-2) to TRBJ1-3; 7 bases are shared with TRBD1. The length of the CDR3 is 14 residues. V lost 5 bases and J lost 4; bases outside the gene matches: 5. CDR1 LGHDT and CDR2 YNNKEL come from the germline V gene (reference sequence). In DNA form, the CDR3 reads TGTGCCAGCAGCAACACGGACAGGGGAAACACCATATATTTT. Translated: CASSNTDRGNTIYF.

A remark on this clone: The sample carries other DNA sequences with the same CDR3. This chain joins TRBV5-1 and TRBJ2-1, with 11 bases that match TRBD2. Germline V gene lookup returns CDR1 SGHRS and CDR2 YFSETQ. V dropped 1 base and J dropped 3; count of bases not matched to a gene: 0. The CDR3 runs 15 residues. The CDR3 nucleotides read TGCGCCAGCAGCTTGACTAGCGGGGGCTACAATGAGCAGTTCTTC. Amino acids: CASSLTSGGYNEQFF.

CDR3 sequence reads: CAWSTGMGTDTQYF. The CDR3 DNA is TGTGCCTGGAGCACAGGGATGGGCACAGATACGCAGTATTTT. V usage is TRBV30 and J usage is TRBJ2-3; D is perhaps TRBD1 (6 bases). The germline V gene has CDR1 GTSNPN and CDR2 SVGIG (reference sequence). This CDR3 has 14 amino acids. The V end was cut by 3 bases, the J end by 1 base, with 11 bases between.

V usage is TRBV11-2 and J usage is TRBJ2-1, with TRBD2 as a possible D gene (6 bases). The CDR3 is 13 residues long. Per the germline V gene, CDR1 is SGHAT and CDR2 is FQNNGV. The ends were cut back, 2 bases at V and 7 bases at J, with 9 bases in the middle. The CDR3 spells CASSLYAGNEQFF. CDR3 DNA: TGTGCCAGCAGCTTATACGCGGGGAATGAGCAGTTCTTC.

V is TRBV19 and J is TRBJ2-4; 12 bases align to TRBD2. CDR1 and CDR2 (germline): LNHDA, SQIVND (reference sequence). Trimming at V came to 5 bases and at J to 0 bases, leaving 11 bases not matched to a gene. This CDR3 has 19 amino acids. The CDR3 region is CASSPTSGGDSLAKNIQYF. The DNA for the CDR3 is TGTGCCAGTAGTCCGACTAGCGGGGGTGATTCTCTAGCCAAAAACATTCAGTACTTC.

This CDR3 is CASKSAGELFF. DNA for the CDR3: TGTGCCAGCAAAAGCGCCGGGGAGCTGTTTTTT. The chain links TRBV12-3 or TRBV12-4 to TRBJ2-2, with D hard to call. CDR3 size: 11 residues. Trimming pared 7 bases from V and 6 bases from J, leaving 6 bases between.

The chain joins TRBV9 to TRBJ1-1; perhaps TRBD1 as D (5 bases). CDR1 is SGDLS, CDR2 YYNGEE, per germline. Trimming took off 0 bases at V and 8 bases at J, with 11 bases between the two ends. The length of the CDR3 is 13 residues. CDR3 amino acids: CASSVEGKGEAFF. The CDR3 bases are TGTGCCAGCAGCGTAGAGGGGAAAGGGGAAGCTTTCTTT.

Notes on this clone: A junction boundary mismatches the germline segment, possibly from a read error. The rearrangement uses TRBV6-1 and TRBJ2-3, with 9 bases identical to TRBD1. Germline V gives CDR1 MNHNS, CDR2 SASEGT. The CDR3 extends over 19 amino acids. The CDR3 DNA reads as TGTGCCAGCGGTGAGACCGGGACAGGGCCCCTTTCTAGCACAGATACGCAGTATTTT. Its protein product is CASGETGTGPLSSTDTQYF.